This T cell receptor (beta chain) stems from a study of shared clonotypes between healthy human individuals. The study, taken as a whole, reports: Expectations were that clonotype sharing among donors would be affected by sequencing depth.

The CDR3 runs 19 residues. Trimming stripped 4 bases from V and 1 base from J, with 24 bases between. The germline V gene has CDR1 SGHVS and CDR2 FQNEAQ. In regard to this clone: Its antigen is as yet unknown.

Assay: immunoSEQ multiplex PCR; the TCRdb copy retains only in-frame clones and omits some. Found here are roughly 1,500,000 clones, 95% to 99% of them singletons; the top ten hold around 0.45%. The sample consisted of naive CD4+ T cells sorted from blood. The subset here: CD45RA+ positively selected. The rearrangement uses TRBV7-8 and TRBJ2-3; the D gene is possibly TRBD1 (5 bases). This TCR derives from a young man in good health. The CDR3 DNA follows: TGTGCCAGCAGCTACCCCCGATTGGGGCAGGGCCAAGGCACAGATACGCAGTATTTT. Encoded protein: CASSYPRLGQGQGTDTQYF.